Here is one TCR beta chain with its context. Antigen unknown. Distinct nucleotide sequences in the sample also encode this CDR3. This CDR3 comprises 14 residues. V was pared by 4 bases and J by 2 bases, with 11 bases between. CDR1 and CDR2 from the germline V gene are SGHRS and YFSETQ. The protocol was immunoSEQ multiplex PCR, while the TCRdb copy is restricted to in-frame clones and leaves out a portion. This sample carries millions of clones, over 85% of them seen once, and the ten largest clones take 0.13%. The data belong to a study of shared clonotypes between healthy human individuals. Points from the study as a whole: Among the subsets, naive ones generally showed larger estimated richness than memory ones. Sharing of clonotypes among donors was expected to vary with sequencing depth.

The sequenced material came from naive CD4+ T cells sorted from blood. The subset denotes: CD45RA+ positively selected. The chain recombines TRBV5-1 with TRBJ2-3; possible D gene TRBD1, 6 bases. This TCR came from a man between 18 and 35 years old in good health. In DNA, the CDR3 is TGCGCCAGCAGCACAGGGACCGTCACAGATACGCAGTATTTT. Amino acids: CASSTGTVTDTQYF.